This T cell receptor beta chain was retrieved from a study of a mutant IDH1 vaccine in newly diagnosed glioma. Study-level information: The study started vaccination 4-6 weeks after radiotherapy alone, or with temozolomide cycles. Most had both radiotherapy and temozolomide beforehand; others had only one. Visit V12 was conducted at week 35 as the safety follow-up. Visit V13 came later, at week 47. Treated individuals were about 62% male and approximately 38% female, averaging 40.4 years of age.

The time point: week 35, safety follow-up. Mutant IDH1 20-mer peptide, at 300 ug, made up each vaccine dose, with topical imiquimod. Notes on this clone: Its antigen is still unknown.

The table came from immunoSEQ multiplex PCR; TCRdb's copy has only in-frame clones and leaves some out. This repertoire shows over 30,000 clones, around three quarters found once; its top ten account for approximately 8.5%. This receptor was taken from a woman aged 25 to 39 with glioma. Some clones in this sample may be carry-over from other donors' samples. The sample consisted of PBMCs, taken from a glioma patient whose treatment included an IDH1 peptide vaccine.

The chain's CDR3 is CASSSTGTGTTGELFF. As DNA, the CDR3 is TGCGCCAGCAGCTCGACCGGGACAGGGACCACCGGGGAGCTGTTTTTT. This chain uses TRBV5-1 with TRBJ2-2, with 9 positions matching TRBD1. There are 16 residues in the CDR3. V trimming: 3 bases; J trimming: 4 bases; junction bases outside the gene matches: 7. Germline CDR1 is SGHRS and CDR2 is YFSETQ.